This T cell receptor beta chain was found in a study of T cell repertoires in cytomegalovirus infection. Study background: Through public TCR beta signatures, both CMV infection and matching HLA type were indicated.

TCRdb re-analysed the reads in MiXCR, keeping a single row per CDR3 protein. The profile shows roughly 250,000 distinct CDR3 sequences, about 12% of them singletons. About this clonotype itself: Its antigen is unidentified.

Trimming removed 6 bases from V and 8 bases from J, with 22 bases in between. The CDR3 extends over 14 amino acids. Germline V gives CDR1 DFQATT, CDR2 SNEGSKA (reference sequence). General study findings and limits: HLA-C-restricted TCR beta clonotypes specific for CMV led the ex vivo response.

Sequenced material: PBMCs. The source of this sequence is a human donor in good health (CMV status not recorded). Some clones in this sample may be carry-over from other donors' samples. V gene TRBV20-1 combines with J gene TRBJ1-2; possible D gene TRBD1, 6 bases. Here the CDR3 reads CSALPPGHPGGYTF. The CDR3 DNA sequence: TGCAGTGCCCTACCCCCGGGACACCCCGGGGGCTACACCTTC.